This TCR beta chain emerged from a study of beta chain features in type 1 diabetes. Study-wide background: There was similarity between patients and healthy donors in age, gender and cell yields.

About this clone itself: The antigen remains undetermined.

Purity (above 95%) was reached by all sorted populations. General observations from the study: Moderately but significantly shorter TCRB CDR3s were found in Type 1 diabetes patients in all four CD4+ subsets.

As every portion of the isolated RNA was reverse transcribed, the sequencing read expressed TCRB transcripts. Only in-frame clones appear in the TCRdb table, and some are missing; sequencing was by immunoSEQ multiplex PCR. The sample yields 400,000 to 550,000 clones, over 10% seen once. The clonotype was recovered from a woman aged 18-35 years in good health. Sequencing was performed on naive CD4+ T cells from blood.

This CDR3 is CASRSLQTPQETQYF. The CDR3 DNA follows: TGCGCCAGCCGATCCCTCCAGACCCCTCAAGAGACCCAGTACTTC. V gene TRBV5-1 combines with J gene TRBJ2-5; unclear D gene. CDR3 length: 15 amino acids. The V end was cut by 7 bases, the J end by 2 bases, with 18 bases between. Germline lookup yields CDR1 SGHRS and CDR2 YFSETQ.